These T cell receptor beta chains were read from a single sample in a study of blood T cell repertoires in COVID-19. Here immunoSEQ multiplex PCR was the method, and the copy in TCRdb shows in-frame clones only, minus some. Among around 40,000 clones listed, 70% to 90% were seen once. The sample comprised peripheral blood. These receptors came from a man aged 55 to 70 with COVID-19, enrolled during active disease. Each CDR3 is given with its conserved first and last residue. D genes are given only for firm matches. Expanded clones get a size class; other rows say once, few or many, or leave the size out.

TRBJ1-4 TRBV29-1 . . CSGRVGTATNEKLFF TGCAGCGGCAGGGTAGGGACTGCAACTAATGAAAAACTGTTTTTT
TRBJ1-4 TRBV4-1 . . CASSQVAADNEKLFF TGCGCCAGCAGCCAGGTCGCGGCAGATAATGAAAAACTGTTTTTT
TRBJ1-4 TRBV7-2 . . CASSMDREQKLFF TGTGCCAGCAGCATGGACAGAGAGCAAAAACTGTTTTTT
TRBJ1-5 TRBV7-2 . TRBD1 CASSTDRGRGQPQHF TGTGCCAGCAGCACGGACAGGGGGCGAGGTCAGCCCCAGCATTTT
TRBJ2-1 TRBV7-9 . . CASSLVIGQSSYNEQFF TGTGCCAGCAGCTTAGTTATAGGACAGAGCTCCTACAATGAGCAGTTCTTC
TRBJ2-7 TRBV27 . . CASSLFDEQYF TGTGCCAGCAGTTTATTCGACGAGCAGTACTTC
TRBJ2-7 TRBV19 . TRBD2 CASKASGSYEQYF TGTGCCAGTAAGGCTAGCGGGAGTTACGAGCAGTACTTC
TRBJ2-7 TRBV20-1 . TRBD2 CSASEPGLAHEQYF TGCAGTGCTAGTGAACCGGGACTAGCACACGAGCAGTACTTC
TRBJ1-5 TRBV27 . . CASSPSTGGSNQPQHF TGTGCCAGCAGTCCCTCGACAGGAGGTAGCAATCAGCCCCAGCATTTT
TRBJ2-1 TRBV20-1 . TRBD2 CSASQAGGRSYNEQFF TGCAGTGCTAGTCAAGCGGGAGGCAGGTCCTACAATGAGCAGTTCTTC
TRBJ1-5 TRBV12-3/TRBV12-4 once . CASSRGTQPQHF TGTGCCAGCAGTCGGGGTACCCAGCCCCAGCATTTT
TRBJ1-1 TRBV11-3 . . CASKWGGTTEAFF TGTGCCAGCAAATGGGGGGGAACCACTGAAGCTTTCTTT
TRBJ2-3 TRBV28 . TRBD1 CASSGRDRGTDTQYF TGTGCCAGCAGTGGCCGGGACAGAGGCACAGATACGCAGTATTTT
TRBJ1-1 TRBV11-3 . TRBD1 CASRDRVNTEAFF TGTGCCAGCAGGGACAGGGTGAACACTGAAGCTTTCTTT
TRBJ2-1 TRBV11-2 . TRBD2 CASSQLATYNEQFF TGTGCCAGCAGCCAACTAGCGACCTACAATGAGCAGTTCTTC
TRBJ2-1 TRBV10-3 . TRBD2 CAISGLAGGPGNEQFF TGTGCCATCAGCGGACTAGCGGGAGGGCCGGGAAATGAGCAGTTCTTC
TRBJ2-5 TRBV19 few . CASRAQAPNQETQYF TGTGCCAGTAGGGCCCAGGCGCCGAACCAAGAGACCCAGTACTTC
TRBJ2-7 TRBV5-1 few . CASSLVGGSYEQYF TGCGCCAGCAGCTTGGTAGGGGGATCATACGAGCAGTACTTC
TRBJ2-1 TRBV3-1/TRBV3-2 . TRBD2 CASSHRLASGKDEQFF TGTGCCAGCAGCCACCGCCTGGCTAGCGGGAAGGATGAGCAGTTCTTC
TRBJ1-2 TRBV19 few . CASSPVEGRANYGYTF TGTGCCAGTAGCCCCGTGGAAGGGAGGGCTAACTATGGCTACACCTTC
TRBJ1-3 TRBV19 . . CASTPPDYSPGNTIYF TGTGCCAGTACCCCGCCCGACTACAGCCCTGGAAACACCATATATTTT
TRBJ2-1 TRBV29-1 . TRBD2 CSGWTSGSNEQFF TGCAGCGGCTGGACTAGCGGGAGTAATGAGCAGTTCTTC
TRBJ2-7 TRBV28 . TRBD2 CASSLCLAGFGKSSYEQYF TGTGCCAGCAGTTTATGCCTAGCGGGTTTCGGAAAAAGCTCCTACGAGCAGTACTTC
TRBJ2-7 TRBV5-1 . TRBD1 CASRPGTGLGEQYF TGCGCCAGCAGGCCCGGGACAGGGCTGGGTGAGCAGTACTTC
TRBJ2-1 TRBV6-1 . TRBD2 CASSDLRETYNEQFF TGTGCCAGCAGTGATCTGCGGGAGACGTACAATGAGCAGTTCTTC
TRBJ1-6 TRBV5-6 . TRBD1 CASSQGGSYNSPLHF TGTGCCAGCAGCCAGGGGGGCTCCTATAATTCACCCCTCCACTTT
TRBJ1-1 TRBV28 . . CASSLTPMNTEAFF TGTGCCAGCAGCCTTACTCCGATGAACACTGAAGCTTTCTTT